The 24 T cell receptor beta chains given below trace back to one sample, sequenced in a study of shared clonotypes between healthy human individuals. Assay used: immunoSEQ multiplex PCR; TCRdb lists only in-frame clones, some missing. This table has around 940,000 clones, about 80% appearing once. Sequenced input: memory CD4+ T cells sorted from blood. Documented subset: CD45RA-negative fraction. The receptors were gathered from a man aged 18 to 29 in good health.

The CDR3 loop is CASSGQAYNEQFF. The CDR3 DNA reads as TGTGCCAGTTCCGGGCAGGCCTACAATGAGCAGTTCTTC. This rearrangement joins TRBV18 to TRBJ2-1; D not certain. CDR3 length equals 13 residues. The V end was cut by 9 bases, the J end by 2 bases, with 11 bases between. Germline values: CDR1 KGHSH, CDR2 LQKENI.

The chain joins TRBV6-6 to TRBJ1-5; TRBD1 is a possible D gene (5 bases). Trimming removed 0 bases from V and 1 base from J, with 7 bases in between. The CDR3 has 15 residues. From germline, CDR1 is MNHNY and CDR2 SVGAGI (reference sequence). The CDR3 loop reads CASSYSGASNQPQHF. The CDR3 region has the DNA TGTGCCAGCAGTTACTCAGGGGCCAGCAATCAGCCCCAGCATTTT.

About this clone: The junction and the germline gene differ at one end; a read error may be behind it. The V gene is TRBV9, the J gene TRBJ1-4; 7 bases are shared with TRBD1. CDR3 length: 15 amino acids. Germline assignment: CDR1 SGDLS and CDR2 YYNGEE. For the CDR3, the DNA is TGTGCCAGCAGCGGTACCGGGACAGCTAAAGAAAAACTGTTTTTT. Its translation is CASSGTGTAKEKLFF.

This chain links TRBV7-8 with TRBJ2-7; possibly TRBD1 for D (6 bases). Germline CDR1 reads SGHVS; CDR2 reads FQNEAQ. The CDR3 is 12 amino acids. The V end was cut by 1 base, the J end by 6 bases, with 7 bases between. In nucleotides, the CDR3 is TGTGCCAGCAGCTTAGGAGGGGGCGAGCAGTACTTC. Its translation is CASSLGGGEQYF.

The chain recombines TRBV5-1 with TRBJ1-1; D call uncertain. Germline CDR1 is SGHRS and CDR2 is YFSETQ. Trimming removed 0 bases at V and 6 bases at J, with 12 bases between. The CDR3 contains 14 residues. CDR3 region: CASSLGGGVAEAFF. CDR3 DNA sequence: TGCGCCAGCAGCTTGGGAGGCGGTGTGGCTGAAGCTTTCTTT.

The rearrangement joins TRBV11-3 to TRBJ2-7, with 9 bases identical to TRBD1. Per the germline V gene, CDR1 is SGHNT and CDR2 is YENEEA. The CDR3 is 15 residues long. Losses at the gene ends were 3 bases for V and 2 bases for J; bases not matched to a gene: 5. The CDR3 loop reads CASSFKGTGPYEQYF. CDR3 nucleotides: TGTGCCAGCAGCTTTAAGGGGACAGGGCCCTACGAGCAGTACTTC.

The chain joins TRBV7-9 to TRBJ1-5; 8 nucleotides match TRBD1. Germline lookup yields CDR1 SEHNR and CDR2 FQNEAQ (reference sequence). After removal of 5 bases from V and 2 bases from J, the junction contained 11 bases not matched to a gene. The CDR3 sequence is 17 residues long. CDR3 in DNA: TGTGCCAGCAGCGGTATGACAGGGGCTCGAGGCAATCAGCCCCAGCATTTT. Protein sequence: CASSGMTGARGNQPQHF.

This chain joins TRBV14 and TRBJ2-2; D may be TRBD1 (6 bases). The CDR3 covers 13 residues. Germline lookup yields CDR1 SGHDN and CDR2 FVKESK. Trimming cost V 5 bases and J 7 bases, with 11 bases left between them. CDR3 sequence: CASSIWGRGELFF. The CDR3 bases are TGTGCCAGCAGCATCTGGGGGCGCGGGGAGCTGTTTTTT.

The V gene is TRBV5-1, the J gene TRBJ2-7, with 8 bases lining up with TRBD2. The germline CDR1 and CDR2 sequences are SGHRS and YFSETQ. The CDR3 totals 15 residues. The trim removed 1 base at V and 3 bases at J, leaving 6 bases unmatched. In DNA, the CDR3 is TGCGCCAGCAGCTTGTATAGCGGGGAGGTCTACGAGCAGTACTTC. Amino acid sequence: CASSLYSGEVYEQYF.

Concerning this clone itself: Other nucleotide sequences from this sample produce the same CDR3. CDR3 protein: CASSRDRYSPLHF. Written as DNA, the CDR3 is TGTGCCAGCAGCCGCGACAGGTATTCACCCCTCCACTTT. The chain links TRBV5-4 to TRBJ1-6, with D possibly TRBD1 on 6 matching bases. V gave up 4 bases and J gave up 8 bases, with 10 bases separating them. The CDR3 loop spans 13 amino acids. Germline V gene sequence: CDR1 SGHNT, CDR2 YYREEE (reference sequence).

As concerns this clone: This CDR3 is also generated by other DNA sequences in the sample. The chain is built from TRBV9 and TRBJ2-2, with 8 positions matching TRBD1. The CDR3 is made up of 16 amino acids. The V gene's germline CDR1 is SGDLS and CDR2 YYNGEE. J gave up 0 bases and V 0 bases, and 1 base lay outside the gene matches. CDR3 nucleotide sequence: TGTGCCAGCAGCGTAGGGGGACAGGCGAACACCGGGGAGCTGTTTTTT. Translating gives CASSVGGQANTGELFF.

Written as DNA, the CDR3 is TGTGCCATCAGTGAGACCGGGACAGGGGACTCCGAGCAGTACTTC. Translating gives CAISETGTGDSEQYF. This chain connects TRBV10-3 to TRBJ2-7; TRBD1 matches 10 bases. This CDR3 has 15 residues. Germline CDR1 is ENHRY and CDR2 is SYGVKD. The V gene end was trimmed by 2 bases and the J gene end by 6 bases; junction bases not matched to a gene: 7.

To note about this clone: Other DNA sequences from this sample encode an identical CDR3 as well. The V gene is TRBV5-1, the J gene TRBJ2-5; 8 positions agree with TRBD2. V shed 5 bases and J 1 base; nucleotides not matched to a gene: 1. Germline V gene data show CDR1 as SGHRS and CDR2 as YFSETQ. This CDR3 contains 13 residues. CDR3 sequence reads: CASRLAGQETQYF. For the CDR3, the DNA is TGCGCCAGCAGGCTAGCGGGCCAAGAGACCCAGTACTTC.

The gene calls are TRBV5-1 and TRBJ2-7; TRBD1 agrees at 7 bases. Germline CDR1 reads SGHRS; CDR2 reads YFSETQ. This CDR3 is 11 amino acids long. The ends lost 3 bases at V and 12 bases at J; junction bases unmatched: 6. CDR3: CASSSDRVRYF. The DNA for the CDR3 is TGCGCCAGCAGCTCTGACAGGGTGAGGTACTTC.

The chain recombines TRBV5-4 with TRBJ2-2; the D gene could be TRBD1 or TRBD2 (7 bases each). Deletions cut 3 bases from V and 6 bases from J, with 18 bases between. In germline, CDR1 is SGHNT, CDR2 YYREEE (reference sequence). The CDR3 runs 16 residues. Here the CDR3 reads CASSWGGTAQAGELFF. The CDR3 nucleotides read TGTGCCAGCAGCTGGGGGGGGACAGCTCAAGCCGGGGAGCTGTTTTTT.

This clone came up a few times. This same CDR3 is encoded by further DNA sequences in the sample. J is TRBJ1-3 and V is TRBV4-1, with D uncertain. Trimming took 1 base from V and 4 from J, leaving 5 bases between them. Germline V CDR1 and CDR2: MGHRA, YSYEKL. The length of the CDR3 is 13 residues. The CDR3 region has the DNA TGCGCCAGCAGCCAAGGTAAAGGAAACACCATATATTTT. Translated: CASSQGKGNTIYF.

J is TRBJ2-1 and V is TRBV10-1, with D perhaps TRBD1 or TRBD2 (5 bases each). The CDR3 covers 14 residues. Trimming left V 0 bases short and J 2 bases short, with 5 bases between. In germline, CDR1 is WNHNN, CDR2 SYGVQD (reference sequence). CDR3 residues: CASSESGAYNEQFF. The CDR3 nucleotides read TGCGCCAGCAGTGAGTCGGGGGCCTACAATGAGCAGTTCTTC.

The table lists this clone with a count of one. The rearrangement links TRBV5-6 to TRBJ2-7; 9 bases are shared with TRBD2. The CDR3 extends over 16 amino acids. With 4 bases clipped from V and 6 bases from J, the junction kept 14 bases outside the gene matches. CDR1 is SGHDT, CDR2 YYEEEE, per germline. CDR3 sequence (DNA): TGTGCCAGCAGCCCCGAGCGGGAGGCGCAGTATAGCGAGCAGTACTTC. The encoded protein is CASSPEREAQYSEQYF.

V and J are TRBV7-9 and TRBJ2-1; 7 bases agree with TRBD2. V shed 5 bases, J shed 2 bases, and the junction held 6 bases outside the gene matches. Germline CDR1 and CDR2: SEHNR and FQNEAQ (reference sequence). This CDR3 contains 15 residues. The CDR3 coding sequence is TGTGCCAGCAGCACCACGGGGGGTGCCTACAATGAGCAGTTCTTC. This codes for CASSTTGGAYNEQFF. The whole variable domain, filled in from reference TRBV7-9 and TRBJ2-1, reads DTGVSQNPRHKITKRGQNVTFRCDPISEHNRLYWYRQTLGQGPEFLTYFQNEAQLEKSRLLSDRFSAERPKGSFSTLEIQRTEQGDSAMYLCASSTTGGAYNEQFFGPGTRLTVL.

This chain joins TRBV6-1 and TRBJ2-6; no reliable D call. The CDR3 spans 18 residues. CDR1 and CDR2 (germline): MNHNS, SASEGT. V was trimmed by 0 bases and J by 0 bases, leaving 12 bases between them. DNA of the CDR3: TGTGCCAGCAGTGAAGCGCTTCGGGCATTCTCTGGGGCCAACGTCCTGACTTTC. It yields the protein CASSEALRAFSGANVLTF.

This chain links TRBV19 with TRBJ2-7; 9 bases are a match to TRBD2. The ends lost 5 bases at V and 0 bases at J; junction bases unmatched: 8. The CDR3 runs 16 residues. The germline V gene encodes CDR1 LNHDA and CDR2 SQIVND (reference sequence). CDR3 DNA sequence: TGTGCCAGTAGTCCATATAGCGGGGGCGGCTCCTACGAGCAGTACTTC. This sequence encodes CASSPYSGGGSYEQYF.

The genes are TRBV7-2 and TRBJ2-3; D is uncertain. The CDR3 is made up of 15 amino acids. In germline, CDR1 is SGHTA, CDR2 FQGNSA. V lost 2 bases and J 2 bases, leaving 11 bases between the germline ends. CDR3 residues: CASSLFATYTDTQYF. The CDR3 DNA is TGTGCCAGCAGCTTATTCGCTACTTACACAGATACGCAGTATTTT.

The CDR3 DNA reads TGTGCCAGCAGCTTAGAAGGGTTGAACACTGAAGCTTTCTTT. Translation gives CASSLEGLNTEAFF. V gene TRBV7-9 combines with J gene TRBJ1-1; D is unclear. The CDR3 is made up of 14 amino acids. Looked up from germline, CDR1 is SEHNR and CDR2 is FQNEAQ (reference sequence). Trimming cost V 1 base and J 0 bases, with 6 bases left between them.

The chain links TRBV19 to TRBJ2-5; 10 bases line up with TRBD2. This CDR3 is 19 amino acids long. V gave up 4 bases and J gave up 1 base; unmatched junction bases: 15. Germline-derived CDR1 and CDR2 are LNHDA and SQIVND (reference sequence). The DNA for the CDR3 is TGTGCCAGTAGTAGGGGCGGAGCGGGAGGGCTCCGTTTCCAAGAGACCCAGTACTTC. It translates to CASSRGGAGGLRFQETQYF.